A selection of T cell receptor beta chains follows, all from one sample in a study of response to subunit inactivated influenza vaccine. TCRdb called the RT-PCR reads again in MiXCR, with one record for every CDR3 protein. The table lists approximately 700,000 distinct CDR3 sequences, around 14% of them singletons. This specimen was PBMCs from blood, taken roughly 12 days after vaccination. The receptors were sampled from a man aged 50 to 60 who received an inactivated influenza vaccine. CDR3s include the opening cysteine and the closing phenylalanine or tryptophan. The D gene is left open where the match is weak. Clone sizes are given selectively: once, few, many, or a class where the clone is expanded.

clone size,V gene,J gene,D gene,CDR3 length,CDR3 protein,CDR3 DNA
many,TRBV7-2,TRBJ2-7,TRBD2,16,CASSLAGGGGSYEQYF,TGTGCCAGCAGCTTAGCGGGCGGGGGGGGATCCTACGAGCAGTACTTC
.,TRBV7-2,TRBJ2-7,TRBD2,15,CASSSTSGDSYEQYF,TGTGCCAGCAGCTCGACTAGCGGGGACTCCTACGAGCAGTACTTC
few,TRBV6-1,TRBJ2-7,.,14,CASRDDSKSYEQYF,TGTGCCAGCAGGGACGACAGTAAGTCCTACGAGCAGTACTTC
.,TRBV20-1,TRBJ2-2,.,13,CSATRGEAGELFF,TGCAGTGCTACCAGGGGCGAGGCCGGGGAGCTGTTTTTT
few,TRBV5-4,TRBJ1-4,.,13,CASSLDEGEKLFF,TGTGCCAGCAGCTTGGATGAGGGAGAAAAACTGTTTTTT
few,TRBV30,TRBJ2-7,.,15,CAWSENRTGRREQYF,TGTGCCTGGAGTGAGAATCGGACGGGGAGACGCGAGCAGTACTTC
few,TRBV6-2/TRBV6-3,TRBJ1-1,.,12,CASSYEGRKAFF,TGTGCCAGCAGTTACGAAGGGCGGAAAGCTTTCTTT
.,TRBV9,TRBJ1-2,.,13,CASSVADNYGYTF,TGTGCCAGCAGCGTAGCTGATAACTATGGCTACACCTTC
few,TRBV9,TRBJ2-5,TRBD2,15,CASSAGLARWETQYF,TGTGCCAGCAGCGCTGGACTAGCGCGATGGGAGACCCAGTACTTC
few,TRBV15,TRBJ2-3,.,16,CATSRGLGGALDTQYF,TGTGCCACCAGCAGAGGCCTGGGGGGGGCATTAGATACGCAGTATTTT
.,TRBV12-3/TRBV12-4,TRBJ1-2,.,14,CASSLAGGKYGYTF,TGTGCCAGCAGTTTAGCAGGGGGGAAGTATGGCTACACCTTC
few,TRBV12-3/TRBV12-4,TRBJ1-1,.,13,CASSSTGLAEAFF,TGTGCCAGCAGTTCCACAGGGTTAGCTGAAGCTTTCTTT
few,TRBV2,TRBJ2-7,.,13,CASSFGWAREQYF,TGTGCCAGCAGCTTCGGATGGGCGAGAGAGCAGTACTTC
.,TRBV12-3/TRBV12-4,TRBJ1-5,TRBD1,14,CASSWDRDDQPQHF,TGTGCCAGCAGCTGGGACAGGGATGATCAGCCCCAGCATTTT
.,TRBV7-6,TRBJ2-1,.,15,CASSLRQGRYNEQFF,TGTGCCAGCAGCTTAAGGCAGGGGAGGTACAATGAGCAGTTCTTC
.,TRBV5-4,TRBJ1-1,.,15,CASSFPAGGGTEAFF,TGTGCCAGCAGCTTCCCGGCTGGGGGAGGCACTGAAGCTTTCTTT
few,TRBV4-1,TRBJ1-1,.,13,CASSLSPLSEAFF,TGCGCCAGCAGCCTAAGCCCCCTCTCTGAAGCTTTCTTT
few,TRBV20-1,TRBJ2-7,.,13,CSAGGGATYEQYF,TGCAGTGCTGGAGGGGGGGCAACCTACGAGCAGTACTTC
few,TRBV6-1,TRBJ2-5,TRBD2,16,CASSPRLAASIETQYF,TGTGCCAGCAGCCCCCGACTAGCAGCCTCCATCGAGACCCAGTACTTC
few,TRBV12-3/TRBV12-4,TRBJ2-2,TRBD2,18,CASSDSGSLFRNTGELFF,TGTGCCAGCAGCGATAGCGGGAGCCTCTTCAGAAACACCGGGGAGCTGTTTTTT
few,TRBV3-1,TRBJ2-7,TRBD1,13,CASSQGDSYEQYF,TGTGCCAGCAGCCAGGGGGACAGCTACGAGCAGTACTTC
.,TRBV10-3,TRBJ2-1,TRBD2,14,CAISESVGLAGQFF,TGTGCCATCAGTGAGTCGGTGGGACTAGCGGGCCAGTTCTTC
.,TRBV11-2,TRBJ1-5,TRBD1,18,CASSPGQLGPLSNQPQHF,TGTGCCAGCAGCCCGGGACAGCTAGGGCCCCTTAGCAATCAGCCCCAGCATTTT
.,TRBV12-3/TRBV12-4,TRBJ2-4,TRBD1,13,CASRGQGQNIQYF,TGTGCCAGCAGGGGACAGGGACAAAACATTCAGTACTTC
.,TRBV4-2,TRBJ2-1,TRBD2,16,CASSPGSSGGRNEQFF,TGTGCCAGCAGCCCCGGGTCCAGCGGGGGCCGTAATGAGCAGTTCTTC
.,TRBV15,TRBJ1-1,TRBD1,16,CATSRDLTGANTEAFF,TGTGCCACCAGCAGAGATCTCACAGGGGCGAACACTGAAGCTTTCTTT
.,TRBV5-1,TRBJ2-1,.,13,CASSLEEGQGQFF,TGCGCCAGCAGCTTGGAGGAGGGGCAGGGGCAGTTCTTC
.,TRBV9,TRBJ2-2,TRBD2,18,CASSPGLAGGTHTGELFF,TGTGCCAGCAGCCCGGGACTAGCGGGAGGGACTCACACCGGGGAGCTGTTTTTT
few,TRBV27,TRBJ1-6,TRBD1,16,CASSLKLGQVNSPLHF,TGTGCCAGCAGTTTAAAATTGGGACAGGTTAATTCACCCCTCCACTTT
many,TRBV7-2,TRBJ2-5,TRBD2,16,CASRKDPLAATRAQYF,TGTGCCAGCAGGAAAGATCCACTAGCGGCCACCAGGGCCCAGTACTTC
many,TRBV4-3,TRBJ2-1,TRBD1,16,CASSQDGWTGSNEQFF,TGCGCCAGCAGCCAAGATGGGTGGACAGGGAGCAATGAGCAGTTCTTC
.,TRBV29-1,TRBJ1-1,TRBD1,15,CSVRRDREESTEAFF,TGCAGCGTTCGCCGGGACAGGGAGGAGAGTACTGAAGCTTTCTTT
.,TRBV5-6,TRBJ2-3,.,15,CASSRGQWGSDTQYF,TGTGCCAGCAGCCGGGGGCAGTGGGGGTCAGATACGCAGTATTTT
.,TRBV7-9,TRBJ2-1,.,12,CASSLAGPEQFF,TGTGCCAGCAGCTTAGCTGGGCCTGAGCAGTTCTTC
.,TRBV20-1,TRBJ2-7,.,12,CSARVGPYEQYF,TGCAGTGCTAGAGTTGGGCCCTACGAGCAGTACTTC
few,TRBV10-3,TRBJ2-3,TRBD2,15,CAIRASGGASDTQYF,TGTGCCATCAGGGCTAGCGGGGGGGCCTCAGATACGCAGTATTTT
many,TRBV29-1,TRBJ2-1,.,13,CSVEGSSYNEQFF,TGCAGCGTCGAGGGGAGCTCCTACAATGAGCAGTTCTTC
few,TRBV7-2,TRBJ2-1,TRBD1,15,CASSSTGTEYNEQFF,TGTGCCAGCAGCTCCACCGGGACAGAGTACAATGAGCAGTTCTTC
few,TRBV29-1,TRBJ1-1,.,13,CSVIWGAGAEAFF,TGCAGCGTCATTTGGGGGGCAGGGGCTGAAGCTTTCTTT
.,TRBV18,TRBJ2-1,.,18,CASSPSQSGGSRDNEQFF,TGTGCCAGCTCACCATCACAGTCTGGCGGGTCCCGGGATAATGAGCAGTTCTTC
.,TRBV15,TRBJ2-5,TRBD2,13,CATSWGLEETQYF,TGTGCCACCAGCTGGGGACTAGAAGAGACCCAGTACTTC
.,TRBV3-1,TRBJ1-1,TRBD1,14,CASSLPGQGVKAFF,TGTGCCAGCAGCCTCCCCGGACAGGGAGTTAAAGCTTTCTTT
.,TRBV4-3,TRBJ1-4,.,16,CASSLNPGATNEKLFF,TGCGCCAGCAGCCTAAACCCGGGAGCAACTAATGAAAAACTGTTTTTT